Listed below are T cell receptor beta chains from one sample, sequenced in a study of blood T cell repertoires in COVID-19. Clones were read by immunoSEQ multiplex PCR, and TCRdb kept only the in-frame ones, dropping some. The sample lists around 150,000 clones, around 85% occurring once. The sequenced material came from peripheral blood. Source of these receptors: a man aged 55-75 years with acute or convalescent COVID-19. CDR3s include the opening cysteine and the closing phenylalanine or tryptophan.

V gene	J gene	CDR3 protein
TRBV20-1	TRBJ2-3	CSASLPGLGSTDTQYF
TRBV19	TRBJ2-6	CASSIFSGYGANVLTF
TRBV3-1/TRBV3-2	TRBJ1-2	CASSQYRVGGYTF
TRBV28	TRBJ1-1	CASTNAGEGEAFF
TRBV5-1	TRBJ2-2	CASSPGTSGRAGELFF
TRBV27	TRBJ2-2	CASSLWTGGRTGELFF
TRBV4-1	TRBJ1-1	CASSQGTANTEAFF
TRBV6-5	TRBJ2-2	CASRSYTGELFF
TRBV6-6	TRBJ2-4	CASSYAGKNIQYF
TRBV10-3	TRBJ2-1	CAIALTGNEQFF
TRBV14	TRBJ2-1	CASSSLGGSGNEQFF
TRBV5-1	TRBJ2-2	CASSPSGSGYTGELFF
TRBV28	TRBJ2-2	CASSPGTSGRRGGELFF
TRBV28	TRBJ2-1	CASRTSLAENYNEQFF
TRBV27	TRBJ1-5	CASSSGARTNSNQPQHF
TRBV5-1	TRBJ2-3	CASSRGTAGTDTQYF
TRBV5-8	TRBJ2-5	CASSSLELAGASQETQYF
TRBV9	TRBJ2-1	CASSPSRSSGYNEQFF
TRBV28	TRBJ2-7	CASRVAGDRVVEQYF
TRBV27	TRBJ2-3	CASRGAGLGGDTQYF
TRBV7-9	TRBJ1-2	CASSLGDSHTF
TRBV27	TRBJ1-1	CASTGRGSFWNTEAFF
TRBV28	TRBJ2-1	CASRGTRPVEQFF
TRBV27	TRBJ2-4	CASSFNRGVNIQYF
TRBV19	TRBJ1-5	CASSGGDFRPQHF
TRBV6-2/TRBV6-3	TRBJ2-7	CASSYRTRDRGPLIYEQYF
TRBV18	TRBJ1-1	CASSPPRVGRTGWVSPTEAFF
TRBV6-5	TRBJ2-7	CASSYSGSGRSQYF
TRBV5-1	TRBJ1-2	CASSRDSLYGYTF
TRBV6-8	TRBJ2-3	CASPLGRRGADTQYF
TRBV30	TRBJ2-3	CARTGGGLTDTQYF
TRBV7-9	TRBJ2-1	CASSPRGQSSYNEQFF
TRBV6-5	TRBJ2-1	CASSRQGGNEQFF
TRBV5-1	TRBJ1-2	CASSWGEIYGYTF
TRBV27	TRBJ2-1	CASSLYAGDVNEQFF
TRBV18	TRBJ1-5	CASSPGAGGNQPQHF
TRBV9	TRBJ1-1	CASSPQGSVNTEAFF
TRBV5-1	TRBJ2-7	CASSSTGGESEQYF
TRBV5-8	TRBJ1-6	CASSLWGTGVSPLHF
TRBV9	TRBJ2-3	CASSDTTLGTDTQYF
TRBV6-5	TRBJ1-1	CAIPGTNHLEAFF
TRBV18	TRBJ1-1	CASSETGYDTEAFF
TRBV27	TRBJ2-3	CASRSLGAGEEDTQYF
TRBV5-4	TRBJ1-3	CASSLAGGFSGNTIYF
TRBV5-4	TRBJ2-7	CASSSGTSYEQYF
TRBV7-3	TRBJ2-3	CASSSGLAAFTDTQYF
TRBV7-3	TRBJ1-1	CASSAYGPRGATEAFF
TRBV6-6	TRBJ2-2	CASSYRGQGAGELFF
TRBV5-1	TRBJ2-1	CASSDPPGIGEQFF
TRBV28	TRBJ1-1	CASLAGPNTEAFF
TRBV10-2	TRBJ2-7	CASTVAGTSGRDEQYF
TRBV5-4	TRBJ2-7	CASSSLSGSYEQYF